The 10 T cell receptor beta chains presented below share a single source sample, sequenced in a study of T-cell reconstitution after alpha-beta-depleted transplantation in children. For TCRbeta, the library was prepared with unique molecular identifiers. TCRdb fed the PCR reads into MiXCR, producing one record per CDR3 protein. The sample contains 280,000 or so distinct CDR3 sequences, 11% of which appear only once. The starting material was peripheral blood, obtained 180 days after TCRalphabeta/CD19-depleted stem cell transplant. These receptors were collected from a male patient aged 2 to 10 who had a stem cell transplant for chronic granulomatous disease, so the T cells may come from the graft donor.

This rearrangement joins TRBV7-6 to TRBJ2-1; 7 bases agree with TRBD2. The CDR3 is made up of 14 amino acids. V dropped 7 bases and J dropped 5; count of bases not matched to a gene: 8. CDR1 is SGHVS and CDR2 is FNYEAQ in the germline V gene. The CDR3 coding sequence is TGTGCCAGCAATCTGGGAGGGCCCCACAATGAGCAGTTCTTC. Translating gives CASNLGGPHNEQFF.

V usage is TRBV12-3 or TRBV12-4 and J usage is TRBJ2-3; 8 positions agree with TRBD2. This CDR3 is built from 18 residues. V lost 1 base, J lost 2 bases, and 11 bases stayed unmatched. This CDR3 is CASSLGSGRRGPTDTQYF. CDR3 nucleotide sequence: TGTGCCAGCAGTTTAGGGAGCGGGAGAAGAGGACCCACAGATACGCAGTATTTT.

At least ten counts were recorded for this clonotype. CDR3 nucleotides: TGTGCCAGCAGTTTAGCGGGACTAGGCCCAGATACGCAGTATTTT. Translated: CASSLAGLGPDTQYF. J is TRBJ2-3 and V is TRBV12-3 or TRBV12-4, with 8 bases matching TRBD2. Trimming took 0 bases from V and 4 from J; bases not matched to a gene: 3. The CDR3 has 15 amino acids.

Concerning this clonotype: A read error is possible here, since a much larger clone lies one base away. This CDR3 reads CASSFLRKGGNEQFF. CDR3 DNA sequence: TGTGCCAGCAGCTTTCTCCGGAAAGGGGGTAATGAGCAGTTCTTC. The chain recombines TRBV5-5 with TRBJ2-1, with D possibly TRBD1 on 6 matching bases. Trimming removed 2 bases from V and 7 bases from J, with 16 bases in between. This CDR3 has 15 residues. CDR1 is SGHKS, CDR2 YYEKEE, per germline (reference sequence).

This clonotype showed up many times. This sequence joins TRBV5-1 and TRBJ2-7; maybe TRBD2 (7 bases). Germline CDR1 SGHRS, CDR2 YFSETQ. Trimming pared 2 bases from V and 3 bases from J, leaving 9 bases between. The CDR3 length is 13 residues. The CDR3, as DNA: TGCGCCAGCAGCTTCGGGGGGCTCTACGAGCAGTACTTC. Its translation: CASSFGGLYEQYF.

This clonotype was counted ten times or more. The CDR3 reads CASSLMRGYEQYF. The CDR3 nucleotides read TGTGCCAGCAGCTTGATGAGGGGCTACGAGCAGTACTTC. The J gene is TRBJ2-7, the V gene TRBV7-8, with D perhaps TRBD1 or TRBD2 (5 bases each). CDR1 and CDR2 from the germline V gene are SGHVS and FQNEAQ. Trimming took 3 bases from V and 3 from J, leaving 9 bases between them. The CDR3 length is 13 residues.

This clonotype showed up many times. The V gene is TRBV7-2, the J gene TRBJ2-3; D possibly uses TRBD1 or TRBD2 (5 bases each). The germline V gene has CDR1 SGHTA and CDR2 FQGNSA. The CDR3 is 13 amino acids. The germline V and J ends were trimmed by 4 bases and 7 bases, with 12 bases remaining between them. The CDR3 loop reads CASSSWGINTQYF. The CDR3 bases are TGTGCCAGCAGCTCGTGGGGGATAAATACGCAGTATTTT.

In this sample, this clonotype turned up a few times. The chain recombines TRBV28 with TRBJ2-7, with 7 bases lining up with TRBD1. This CDR3 is built from 13 residues. V dropped 5 bases and J dropped 5; count of bases not matched to a gene: 6. Germline-derived CDR1 and CDR2 are MDHEN and SYDVKM. The CDR3 here is CASSTYRGHEQYF. DNA for the CDR3: TGTGCCAGCAGTACTTACAGGGGCCACGAGCAGTACTTC.

The table lists this clonotype with a few counts. The gene calls are TRBV5-4 and TRBJ1-1; D might be TRBD1 (5 bases). The CDR3 extends over 15 amino acids. The germline V and J ends were trimmed by 0 bases and 4 bases, with 13 bases remaining between them. Germline lookup yields CDR1 SGHNT and CDR2 YYREEE (reference sequence). The CDR3 loop is CASSLEGQGTTEAFF. For the CDR3, the DNA is TGTGCCAGCAGCTTGGAGGGGCAGGGTACCACTGAAGCTTTCTTT.

This clonotype was seen more than once but under ten times. The V gene is TRBV5-4, the J gene TRBJ1-5, with D unclear. Trimming took off 4 bases at V and 2 bases at J, with 10 bases between the two ends. CDR1 is SGHNT and CDR2 is YYREEE in the germline V gene (reference sequence). This CDR3 spans 14 amino acids. In DNA, the CDR3 is TGTGCCAGCAGCAGGAAGGGTGGCAATCAGCCCCAGCATTTT. Translation: CASSRKGGNQPQHF.